This T cell receptor beta chain derives from a study of blood T cells in healthy people across ages. Germline CDR1 reads DFQATT; CDR2 reads SNEGSKA (reference sequence). CDR3 length equals 15 residues. V lost 5 bases to trimming and J lost 0 bases; unmatched junction nucleotides: 9. Whole-study results and caveats: A roughly linear fall in TCR beta diversity per million T cells was seen with increasing age.

Sample-barcoded 5' priming and a J-beta primer mix drove a second PCR of 7 to 11 cycles. TCRdb reanalysed the 5' RACE reads using MiXCR and keeps one entry per CDR3 protein. Among some 1,800,000 distinct CDR3 sequences listed, 39% were seen once. Sample donors were healthy Caucasian individuals that came from Russia, aged roughly 6 to 90. This clonotype has just a few counts. The antigen is unknown. The TCR sequence derives from a human donor in good health. V and J are TRBV20-1 and TRBJ2-7; 8 bases fit TRBD1. Sequencing was done on a sample of blood. The CDR3, as DNA: TGCAGTGCTGAAACAGGGGGAAGGGGCTCCTACGAGCAGTACTTC. Encoded protein: CSAETGGRGSYEQYF.